One and the same sample provided the 22 T cell receptor beta chains below, sequenced in a study of T cell repertoires in cytomegalovirus infection. TCRdb re-called the reads with MiXCR, one entry per CDR3 protein. The sample consists of over 300,000 distinct CDR3 sequences, around a sixth of them appearing once. The sequenced sample consisted of PBMCs. Receptors originate from a human donor in good health (CMV status not recorded). Some clones in this sample may be carry-over from other donors' samples.

The V call is TRBV6-5, the J call TRBJ1-1; unclear D gene. V lost 2 bases, J lost 0 bases, and 10 bases lay in between. There are 15 residues in the CDR3. Germline loops: CDR1 MNHEY, CDR2 SVGAGI. The CDR3 protein is CASSYQSLMNTEAFF. For the CDR3, the DNA is TGTGCCAGCAGTTACCAGTCACTGATGAACACTGAAGCTTTCTTT.

This clonotype occurred many times. The chain carries TRBV12-3 or TRBV12-4 and TRBJ1-3, with D hard to call. The V and J ends lost 2 bases and 4 bases respectively, with 6 bases between them. The CDR3 is made up of 13 amino acids. The CDR3 DNA reads TGTGCCAGCAGTTTAAATTCGGGAAACACCATATATTTT. This gives the protein CASSLNSGNTIYF.

This clonotype was picked up a small number of times. The chain is built from TRBV10-3 and TRBJ1-1, with D maybe TRBD1 (5 bases). The V and J ends lost 7 bases and 4 bases respectively, with 19 bases between them. This CDR3 region has 15 residues. Looked up from germline, CDR1 is ENHRY and CDR2 is SYGVKD. The DNA for the CDR3 is TGTGCCATCACGGCAGGGCCGGGACTTAGCACTGAAGCTTTCTTT. Protein: CAITAGPGLSTEAFF.

The chain uses TRBV20-1 and TRBJ1-6; 9 positions agree with TRBD1. The V segment lost 5 bases and the J segment 9 bases; nucleotides outside the gene matches: 5. The germline V gene encodes CDR1 DFQATT and CDR2 SNEGSKA (reference sequence). The CDR3 consists of 13 residues. The CDR3 DNA follows: TGCAGTGCTGGGGGACAGGGTAGTTCACCCCTCCACTTT. The encoded protein is CSAGGQGSSPLHF.

For the CDR3, the DNA is TGTGCCAGCTCACTAGGGACAGGGGACTTGAATGAGCAGTTCTTC. This encodes CASSLGTGDLNEQFF. This chain links TRBV18 with TRBJ2-1, with TRBD1 matching over 10 bases. This CDR3 is built from 15 residues. Unmatched junction bases numbered 7, after V lost 4 bases and J lost 7 bases. Looked up from germline, CDR1 is KGHSH and CDR2 is LQKENI.

This chain links TRBV20-1 with TRBJ2-1; a possible D gene is TRBD1 (6 bases). Germline V CDR1 and CDR2: DFQATT, SNEGSKA (reference sequence). The CDR3 contains 16 residues. V gave up 0 bases and J gave up 6 bases, with 18 bases separating them. The DNA of the CDR3 is TGCAGTGCTAGAGATCAACCTAAGGGGACACCCAATGAGCAGTTCTTC. Translating gives CSARDQPKGTPNEQFF.

The genes are TRBV27 and TRBJ2-7; D unresolved. CDR1 is MNHEY, CDR2 SMNVEV, per germline (reference sequence). V lost 5 bases and J 1 base, leaving 9 bases between the germline ends. The CDR3 contains 13 residues. CDR3 sequence (DNA): TGTGCCAGCAGTGGCTCGATATCCTACGAGCAGTACTTC. It is translated as CASSGSISYEQYF.

The rearrangement joins TRBV12-3 or TRBV12-4 to TRBJ2-3, with TRBD2 matching 11 bases. V lost 5 bases, J lost 4 bases, and 5 bases stayed unmatched. This CDR3 comprises 15 residues. The CDR3 sequence: CASSINSGGADTQYF. The CDR3 DNA reads TGTGCCAGCAGTATTAATAGCGGGGGGGCAGATACGCAGTATTTT.

Notes on this clonotype: Germline and junction disagree at one end, which may indicate a read error. The V gene is TRBV7-2, the J gene TRBJ1-2; no clear D gene. CDR3 length: 16 amino acids. Germline-derived CDR1 and CDR2 are SGHTA and FQGNSA. CDR3: CASSLSGTALNYDYTF. The DNA for the CDR3 is TGTGCCAGCAGCTTATCCGGAACAGCTCTTAACTATGACTACACCTTC.

The genes are TRBV2 and TRBJ1-1, with D possibly TRBD1 on 5 matching bases. Germline lookup yields CDR1 SNHLY and CDR2 FYNNEI. V lost 6 bases and J lost 4, with 18 bases in between. The CDR3 has 15 amino acids. As DNA, the CDR3 is TGTGCCAGCAGCGCCTTCACAGGATTAGGCACTGAAGCTTTCTTT. It encodes CASSAFTGLGTEAFF.

This clonotype was seen at least ten times. The rearrangement uses TRBV6-1 and TRBJ2-5; D perhaps matches TRBD2 (6 bases). The length of the CDR3 is 13 residues. Trimming pared 5 bases from V and 3 bases from J, leaving 10 bases between. Looked up from germline, CDR1 is MNHNS and CDR2 is SASEGT. The CDR3 sequence: CASSYTGEETQYF. In nucleotides, the CDR3 is TGTGCCAGCAGTTATACGGGGGAAGAGACCCAGTACTTC.

This clonotype came up a few times. The V call is TRBV7-9, the J call TRBJ1-2, with a tentative D call TRBD1 (6 bases). V was shortened by 1 base and J by 4 bases, with 19 bases between the two germline ends. CDR1 and CDR2 from the germline V gene are SEHNR and FQNEAQ (reference sequence). The CDR3 has 17 amino acids. The CDR3 loop is CASSLGTANQLRYGYTF. CDR3 DNA sequence: TGTGCCAGCAGCTTAGGGACAGCAAACCAATTGCGCTATGGCTACACCTTC.

The chain couples TRBV6-1 to TRBJ2-2; D ambiguous. CDR3 size: 16 residues. Germline loops: CDR1 MNHNS, CDR2 SASEGT. V gave up 2 bases and J gave up 7 bases, with 17 bases separating them. CDR3 DNA: TGTGCCAGCAGTGAAAAAGGTTTCTGGATAGGCGGGGAGCTGTTTTTT. This codes for CASSEKGFWIGGELFF.

The gene calls are TRBV6-6 and TRBJ2-5, with D possibly called TRBD1 or TRBD2 (5 bases each). The CDR3 spans 16 residues. The ends were cut back, 10 bases at V and 3 bases at J, with 24 bases in the middle. Germline CDR1 and CDR2: MNHNY and SVGAGI (reference sequence). CDR3 sequence: CATTDSGTNLEETQYF. The CDR3 DNA follows: TGTGCCACCACAGACTCAGGGACGAATTTGGAAGAGACCCAGTACTTC.

The V call is TRBV6-5, the J call TRBJ1-2; 8 bases fit TRBD1. Germline-derived CDR1 and CDR2 are MNHEY and SVGAGI. This CDR3 comprises 16 residues. Trimming removed 6 bases from V and 1 base from J; junction bases left unmatched: 10. The CDR3, as DNA: TGTGCCAGCAGGAAGGACAGGGACGTTCTTAACTATGGCTACACCTTC. Encoded protein: CASRKDRDVLNYGYTF.

This clonotype was seen at least ten times. The CDR3 sequence: CASSSFRDGSAREQYF. The CDR3 coding sequence is TGTGCCAGCAGTTCGTTCCGGGACGGGAGTGCTCGGGAGCAGTACTTC. The chain joins TRBV28 to TRBJ2-7, with D perhaps matching TRBD2 (6 bases). The CDR3 sequence is 16 residues long. V was shortened by 4 bases and J by 7 bases, with 23 bases between the two germline ends. The germline V gene encodes CDR1 MDHEN and CDR2 SYDVKM.

This sequence joins TRBV6-2 or TRBV6-3 and TRBJ1-1; 9 bases are shared with TRBD1. This CDR3 has 15 residues. Germline V gene data show CDR1 as MNHEY and CDR2 as SVGEGT. V shed 8 bases and J 7 bases; nucleotides not matched to a gene: 14. In nucleotides, the CDR3 is TGTGCCAGCGAGGGACAGGGCCCTTTTATTGGTGAAGCTTTCTTT. Residues: CASEGQGPFIGEAFF.

This chain links TRBV4-3 with TRBJ2-5; tentatively, D is TRBD2 (7 bases). This CDR3 is 15 amino acids long. Trimming shortened V by 2 bases and J by 4 bases, and 14 bases separated the two germline ends. Germline loops: CDR1 LGHNA, CDR2 YSLEER. CDR3 DNA: TGCGCCAGCAGCCAACTAAGGGGGGGGCGAGAGACCCAGTACTTC. It is translated as CASSQLRGGRETQYF.

This clonotype was seen a handful of times. The chain combines TRBV6-6 with TRBJ2-4; perhaps TRBD2 as D (5 bases). V lost 4 bases and J lost 8, with 15 bases in between. In germline, CDR1 is MNHNY, CDR2 SVGAGI (reference sequence). This CDR3 has 14 residues. This CDR3 reads CASSSVRGGDIQYF. CDR3 nucleotides: TGTGCCAGCAGTTCCGTCCGGGGTGGTGACATTCAGTACTTC.

There are many counts of this clonotype. This chain links TRBV7-2 with TRBJ1-2; D gene uncertain. Trimming cost V 1 base and J 1 base, with 4 bases left between them. Germline loops: CDR1 SGHTA, CDR2 FQGNSA. The CDR3 totals 13 residues. The CDR3 coding sequence is TGTGCCAGCAGCTTAGGACATAACTATGGCTACACCTTC. It is translated as CASSLGHNYGYTF.

The gene calls are TRBV7-9 and TRBJ1-5, with TRBD1 as a possible D gene (5 bases). Germline V gives CDR1 SEHNR, CDR2 FQNEAQ (reference sequence). Trimming took 3 bases from V and 4 from J, leaving 19 bases between them. This CDR3 spans 17 amino acids. CDR3 residues: CASSLGVQRSGNQPQHF. The CDR3 region has the DNA TGTGCCAGCAGCTTGGGGGTCCAGCGGTCGGGGAATCAGCCCCAGCATTTT.

This chain joins TRBV6-1 and TRBJ1-3; D is unresolved. Germline loops: CDR1 MNHNS, CDR2 SASEGT. V was trimmed by 2 bases and J by 1 base, leaving 6 bases between them. This CDR3 contains 14 residues. DNA of the CDR3: TGTGCCAGCAGTGAACGTCGGTCTGGAAACACCATATATTTT. Its translation is CASSERRSGNTIYF.